Listed below are T cell receptor beta chains from one sample, sequenced in a study of blood T cells in healthy people across ages. TCRdb independently ran MiXCR on the 5' RACE reads; one entry per CDR3 protein. The sample lists 650,000 to 1,000,000 distinct CDR3 sequences, about 36% occurring once. Sequencing input: blood. Receptors originate from a man aged 18 to 29 in good health. CDR3s include the opening cysteine and the closing phenylalanine or tryptophan. A D gene is named only where the DNA matches it firmly. Size is omitted from some rows. Given values are once, few, many or a class for expanded clones.

>-|TRBV7-9|-|TRBJ1-5
CASSLGAQGIHQPQHF
TGTGCCAGCAGCTTAGGGGCCCAAGGGATCCATCAGCCCCAGCATTTT
>-|TRBV10-3|-|TRBJ2-7
CAISEDGQTLYEQYF
TGTGCCATCAGTGAGGACGGACAGACCCTCTACGAGCAGTACTTC
>few|TRBV10-3|-|TRBJ2-2
CAISGKGGNTGELFF
TGTGCCATCAGTGGTAAAGGAGGAAACACCGGGGAGCTGTTTTTT
>-|TRBV20-1|-|TRBJ2-1
CSARAAYIEQFF
TGCAGTGCTAGAGCCGCGTATATAGAGCAGTTCTTC
>-|TRBV28|-|TRBJ1-1
CASSFRLGRRTEAFF
TGTGCCAGCAGTTTTAGGTTGGGCCGCCGCACTGAAGCTTTCTTT
>-|TRBV6-6|TRBD1|TRBJ1-6
CASSHSMGQHSPLHF
TGTGCCAGCAGTCACTCGATGGGACAGCATTCACCCCTCCACTTT
>-|TRBV5-1|-|TRBJ2-4
CASSDLQGPLSNIQYF
TGCGCCAGCAGCGACTTACAGGGTCCCCTTTCGAACATTCAGTACTTC
>-|TRBV25-1|-|TRBJ1-5
CASSDGGRGGNQPQHF
TGTGCCAGCAGTGATGGGGGGCGCGGCGGGAATCAGCCCCAGCATTTT
>-|TRBV12-3/TRBV12-4|-|TRBJ1-2
CASSSEAYGYTF
TGTGCCAGCAGTTCCGAGGCCTATGGCTACACCTTC
>-|TRBV5-5|-|TRBJ1-5
CASSLVGQNQPQHF
TGTGCCAGCAGCTTGGTAGGGCAAAATCAGCCCCAGCATTTT
>-|TRBV5-1|-|TRBJ1-6
CASSSQLSYNSPLHF
TGCGCCAGCAGCTCTCAGCTCTCTTATAATTCACCCCTCCACTTT
>-|TRBV7-9|-|TRBJ1-4
CASSPKGGPNEKLFF
TGTGCCAGCAGCCCGAAAGGGGGGCCTAATGAAAAACTGTTTTTT
>-|TRBV10-3|-|TRBJ2-7
CAISESPSNYEQYF
TGTGCCATCAGTGAGTCCCCAAGCAACTACGAGCAGTACTTC
>-|TRBV7-2|TRBD2|TRBJ2-3
CASSKFLAEATDTQYF
TGTGCCAGCAGCAAATTTCTAGCGGAGGCCACAGATACGCAGTATTTT
>-|TRBV7-6|-|TRBJ2-4
CASSLSGFAIQYF
TGTGCCAGCAGCTTATCCGGGTTCGCCATTCAGTACTTC
>-|TRBV7-8|-|TRBJ2-2
CASSSGGRRGELFF
TGTGCCAGCAGCTCCGGGGGGCGGAGGGGGGAGCTGTTTTTT
>-|TRBV5-1|-|TRBJ1-5
CASSEDGSNQPHHF
TGCGCCAGCAGTGAGGACGGTTCCAATCAGCCCCATCATTTT
>many|TRBV29-1|-|TRBJ2-7
CSAAGGLTYEQYF
TGCAGCGCCGCCGGGGGCCTGACCTACGAGCAGTACTTC
>-|TRBV7-2|TRBD2|TRBJ2-1
CASSLVLAEGSEQFF
TGTGCCAGCAGCTTAGTACTAGCGGAGGGATCTGAGCAGTTCTTC
>-|TRBV7-2|-|TRBJ1-6
CASSWTAYNSPLHF
TGTGCCAGCTCGTGGACAGCTTATAATTCACCCCTCCACTTT
>-|TRBV6-1|-|TRBJ2-7
CASSSPVTYEQYF
TGTGCCAGCAGTTCGCCCGTAACCTACGAGCAGTACTTC
>once|TRBV7-2|-|TRBJ1-5
CASSQATGNQPQHF
TGTGCCAGCAGCCAAGCCACAGGAAATCAGCCCCAGCATTTT
>few|TRBV18|TRBD1|TRBJ2-7
CASSPKTGAPNEQYF
TGTGCCAGCTCCCCTAAGACAGGGGCTCCCAATGAGCAGTACTTC
>-|TRBV7-2|TRBD1|TRBJ1-2
CASSTRTGPWGYTF
TGTGCCAGCAGCACGAGGACAGGCCCTTGGGGCTACACCTTC
>-|TRBV2|-|TRBJ2-7
CASSEGQGGGHEQYF
TGTGCCAGCAGTGAAGGGCAGGGAGGAGGCCACGAGCAGTACTTC
>many|TRBV10-3|-|TRBJ2-3
CAISESNTDTQYF
TGTGCCATCAGTGAGTCTAACACAGATACGCAGTATTTT
>-|TRBV2|-|TRBJ2-7
CASEAVGEQYF
TGTGCCAGCGAGGCGGTTGGCGAGCAGTACTTC
>-|TRBV29-1|-|TRBJ2-7
CSAEFARYNEQYF
TGCAGCGCTGAATTCGCCCGATACAATGAGCAGTACTTC
>-|TRBV7-3|-|TRBJ1-4
CASSLTGGANEKLFF
TGTGCCAGCAGCTTAACGGGGGGCGCTAATGAAAAACTGTTTTTT
>few|TRBV6-5|-|TRBJ1-2
CASTSTLTLALRGYTF
TGTGCCAGCACCTCAACCCTAACTCTGGCCCTCCGAGGCTACACCTTC
>few|TRBV7-9|TRBD2|TRBJ2-5
CASSPISGETQYF
TGTGCCAGCAGCCCCATTAGCGGGGAGACCCAGTACTTC